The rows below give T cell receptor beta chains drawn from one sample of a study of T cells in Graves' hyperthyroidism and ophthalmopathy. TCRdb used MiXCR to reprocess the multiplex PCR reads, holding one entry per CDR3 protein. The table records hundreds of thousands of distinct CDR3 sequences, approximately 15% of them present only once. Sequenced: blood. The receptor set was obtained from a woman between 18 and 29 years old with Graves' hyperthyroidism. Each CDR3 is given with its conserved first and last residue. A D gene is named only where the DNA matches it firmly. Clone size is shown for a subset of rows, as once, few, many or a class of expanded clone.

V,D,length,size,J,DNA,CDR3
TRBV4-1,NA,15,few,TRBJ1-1,TGCGCCAGCAGCCCTAAGGGGGGACTGAACACTGAAGCTTTCTTT,CASSPKGGLNTEAFF
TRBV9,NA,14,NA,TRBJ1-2,TGTGCCAGCAGCTCAACGACGCCGGACTATGGCTACACCTTC,CASSSTTPDYGYTF
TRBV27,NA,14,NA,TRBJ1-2,TGTGCCAGCAGTTTAGCAGTAGGCTTCTATGGCTACACCTTC,CASSLAVGFYGYTF
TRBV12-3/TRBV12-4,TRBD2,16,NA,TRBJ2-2,TGTGCCAGCAGCCCCCGGGGGGGCCTGAACACCGGGGAGCTGTTTTTT,CASSPRGGLNTGELFF
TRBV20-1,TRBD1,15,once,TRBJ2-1,TGCAGTGCTAGCGAGACCGGGACAGATTACAATGGGCAGTTCTTC,CSASETGTDYNGQFF
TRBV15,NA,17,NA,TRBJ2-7,TGTGCCACCAGCCCAGGGCCACCAGGGGATATGAATATGGAGCAGTACTTC,CATSPGPPGDMNMEQYF
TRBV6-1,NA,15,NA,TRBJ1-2,TGTGCCAGCAGTGAAGTGAGGAGAGCTAACTATGGCTACACCTTC,CASSEVRRANYGYTF
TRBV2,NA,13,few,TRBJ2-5,TGTGCCAGCAGTATTTTGAGACCCAATTTCAGGGACTTC,CASSILRPNFRDF
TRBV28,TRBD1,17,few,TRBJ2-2,TGTGCCAGCAGTCTTAGCCGGACAGGGCTCGACACCGGGGAGCTGTTTTTT,CASSLSRTGLDTGELFF
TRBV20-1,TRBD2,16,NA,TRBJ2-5,TGCAGTGCTCCTTTGGAGGGAGCGGGAGTGGCGGAGACCCAGTACTTC,CSAPLEGAGVAETQYF
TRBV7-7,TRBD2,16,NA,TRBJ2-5,TGTGCTAGCAGCTTAGGAACCCTAGCGGGGGCAGAGACCCAGTACTTC,CASSLGTLAGAETQYF
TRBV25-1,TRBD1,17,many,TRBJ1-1,TGTGCCAGCAGTGACTCGACAGGGTTTGGGAGTTTCACTGAAGCTTTCTTT,CASSDSTGFGSFTEAFF
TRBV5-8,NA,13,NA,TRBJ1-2,TGTGCCAGCAGCCATGGGGGAGACTATGGCTACACCTTC,CASSHGGDYGYTF
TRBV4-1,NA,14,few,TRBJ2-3,TGCGCCAGCAGCCCTCTAGGGACCCCAGATACGCAGTATTTT,CASSPLGTPDTQYF
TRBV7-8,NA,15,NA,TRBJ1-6,TGTGCCAGCAGCTTAGCGCTAAGCGGGATGGCACCCCTCCACTTT,CASSLALSGMAPLHF
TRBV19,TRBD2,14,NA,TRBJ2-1,TGTGCCAGTAGTATAGCTGGGACTAGAGATGAGCAGTTCTTC,CASSIAGTRDEQFF
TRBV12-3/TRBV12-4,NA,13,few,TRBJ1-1,TGTGCCAGCAGTCGGTCGCTCGCCACTGAAGCTTTCTTT,CASSRSLATEAFF
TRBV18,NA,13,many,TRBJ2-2,TGTGCCAGCTCGACGACGGGGACCGGGGAGCTGTTTTTT,CASSTTGTGELFF
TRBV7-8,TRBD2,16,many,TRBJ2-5,TGTGCCAGCAGTTCAAGACTAGCGGGAGCCCAAGAGACCCAGTACTTC,CASSSRLAGAQETQYF
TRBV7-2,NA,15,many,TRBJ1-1,TGTGCCAGCAGCTTAAGCGGGCAGGGGTACACTGAAGCTTTCTTT,CASSLSGQGYTEAFF
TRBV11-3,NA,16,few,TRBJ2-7,TGTGCCAGCAGCTTAGATATCCCTAACAGCACCTACGAGCAGTACTTC,CASSLDIPNSTYEQYF
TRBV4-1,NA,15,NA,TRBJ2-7,TGCGCCAGCAGCCAAGTTCTGCAGGGCCACTACGAGCAGTACTTC,CASSQVLQGHYEQYF
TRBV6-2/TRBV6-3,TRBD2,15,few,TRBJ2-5,TGTGCCAGCAGTTCCCAAGCGGGAGGTCGGGAGACCCAGTACTTC,CASSSQAGGRETQYF
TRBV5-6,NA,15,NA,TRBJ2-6,TGTGCCAGCAGCTTGTGGAATTCTGGGGCCAACGTCCTGACTTTC,CASSLWNSGANVLTF
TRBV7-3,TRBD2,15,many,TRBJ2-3,TGTGCCAGCAGCATACTAGCGGGGGGTACAGATACGCAGTATTTT,CASSILAGGTDTQYF
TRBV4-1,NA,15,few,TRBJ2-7,TGCGCCAGCAGCCAAGAGCGTGGGAGAGGCTACGAGCAGTACTTC,CASSQERGRGYEQYF
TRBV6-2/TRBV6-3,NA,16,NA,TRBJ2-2,TGTGCCAGCAGCCCATCCGGCAGGGTGGGGACCGGGGAGCTGTTTTTT,CASSPSGRVGTGELFF
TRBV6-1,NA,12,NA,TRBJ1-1,TGTGCCAGCAGCCCGATATCGACTGAAGCTTTCTTT,CASSPISTEAFF
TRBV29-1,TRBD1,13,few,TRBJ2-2,TGCAGCGTAAGACAGGGGGTCACCGGGGAGCTGTTTTTT,CSVRQGVTGELFF
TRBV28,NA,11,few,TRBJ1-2,TGTGCCAGCAGTCCCGGGACGGCGGCGGCCTTC,CASSPGTAAAF
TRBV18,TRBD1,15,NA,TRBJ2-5,TGTGCCAGCTCACCAACCGGGACAGGGTTGGAGACCCAGTACTTC,CASSPTGTGLETQYF
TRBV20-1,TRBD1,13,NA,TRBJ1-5,TGCAGTGCCAGGACAGGGGGGATTCAGCCCCAGCATTTT,CSARTGGIQPQHF
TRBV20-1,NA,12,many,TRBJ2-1,TGCAGTGCTAACGCACCGGGACCTGAGCAGTTCTTC,CSANAPGPEQFF
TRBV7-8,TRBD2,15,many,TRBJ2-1,TGTGCCAGCAGCCACCTAGCGGGGGTCTTCAATGAGCAGTTCTTC,CASSHLAGVFNEQFF
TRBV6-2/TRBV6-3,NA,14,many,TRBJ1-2,TGTGCCAGCAGTTACGCACTGGGAACCTATGGCTACACCTTC,CASSYALGTYGYTF
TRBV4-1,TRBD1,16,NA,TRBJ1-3,TGCGCCAGCAGTCGTAAGCCCGGGACAGAGGGAAACACCATATATTTT,CASSRKPGTEGNTIYF
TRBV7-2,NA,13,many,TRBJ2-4,TGTGCCAGCAGCTTAGGACGGAAAAACATTCAGTACTTC,CASSLGRKNIQYF
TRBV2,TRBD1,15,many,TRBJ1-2,TGTGCCAGCAGTGGCTCCGGGACAGGGCAGATCGGCTACACCTTC,CASSGSGTGQIGYTF
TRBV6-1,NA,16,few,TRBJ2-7,TGTGCCAGCAGTGAAAATTTTGTACTTAGGAGCTACGAGCAGTACTTC,CASSENFVLRSYEQYF
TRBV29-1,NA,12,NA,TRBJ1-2,TGCAGCGTTTCAACAGGGTTAGGCGGCTACACCTTC,CSVSTGLGGYTF
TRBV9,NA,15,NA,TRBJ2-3,TGTGCCAGCAGCGTTCTGGAGGGAGGCACAGATACGCAGTATTTT,CASSVLEGGTDTQYF
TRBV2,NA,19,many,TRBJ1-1,TGTGCCAGCAGTCCCAAGACCCGTAATCCGGGACACGCGAACACTGAAGCTTTCTTT,CASSPKTRNPGHANTEAFF
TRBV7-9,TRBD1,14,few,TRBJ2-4,TGTGCCAGCAGCTTTCGACAGGGCGGAGACATTCAGTACTTC,CASSFRQGGDIQYF
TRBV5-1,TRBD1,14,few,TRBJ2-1,TGCGCCAGCAGCCCTACAGGGGTGGTCAATGAGCAGTTCTTC,CASSPTGVVNEQFF
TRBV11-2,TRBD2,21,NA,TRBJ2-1,TGTGCCAGCAGCTTAGATTCCGGGACTAGCGGGGGGCTGAGCTCCTACAATGAGCAGTTCTTC,CASSLDSGTSGGLSSYNEQFF
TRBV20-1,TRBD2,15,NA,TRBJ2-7,TGCAGTGCTAGAGATCAGGTGGGAGGGCCTTACGAGCAGTACTTC,CSARDQVGGPYEQYF
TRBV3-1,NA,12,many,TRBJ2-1,TGTGCCAGCAGCCAAGTTCAGAATGAGCAGTTCTTC,CASSQVQNEQFF
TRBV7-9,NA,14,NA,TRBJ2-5,TGTGCCAGCAGCTTACGGGACACCGAAGAGACCCAGTACTTC,CASSLRDTEETQYF